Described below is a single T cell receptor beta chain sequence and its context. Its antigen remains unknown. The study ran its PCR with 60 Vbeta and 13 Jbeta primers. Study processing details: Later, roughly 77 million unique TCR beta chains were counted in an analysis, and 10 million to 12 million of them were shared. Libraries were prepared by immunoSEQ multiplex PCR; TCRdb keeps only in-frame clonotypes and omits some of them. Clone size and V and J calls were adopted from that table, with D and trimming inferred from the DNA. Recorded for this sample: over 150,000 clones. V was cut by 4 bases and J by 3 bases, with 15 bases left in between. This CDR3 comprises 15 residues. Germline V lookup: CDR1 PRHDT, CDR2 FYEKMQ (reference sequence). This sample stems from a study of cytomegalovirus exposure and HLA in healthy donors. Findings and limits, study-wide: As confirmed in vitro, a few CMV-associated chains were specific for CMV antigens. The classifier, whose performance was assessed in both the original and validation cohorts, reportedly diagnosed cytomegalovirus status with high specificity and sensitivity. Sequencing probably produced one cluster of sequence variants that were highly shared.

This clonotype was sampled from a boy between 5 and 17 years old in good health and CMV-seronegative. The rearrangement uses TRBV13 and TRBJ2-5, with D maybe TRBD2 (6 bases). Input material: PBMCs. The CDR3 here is CASSSGRWFEETQYF. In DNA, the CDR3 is TGTGCCAGCAGCTCGGGGAGGTGGTTCGAAGAGACCCAGTACTTC.